The 23 T cell receptor beta chains listed next were all sequenced from one sample in a study of blood T cell repertoires in COVID-19. The assay was immunoSEQ multiplex PCR, and TCRdb's table has in-frame clones only and misses some. The repertoire holds tens of thousands of clones, with about nine tenths as singletons. Sample: peripheral blood. The receptor source for this set is a human donor in a cohort sampled during active COVID-19.

The chain links TRBV10-2 to TRBJ2-3; D unclear. The CDR3 has 10 residues. Germline V CDR1 and CDR2: WSHSY, SAAADI. The V gene lost 9 bases and the J gene lost 6 bases, with 7 bases spanning the gap. The CDR3 DNA reads TGCGCCAGTCGCAGGGATACGCAGTATTTT. It translates to CASRRDTQYF.

V and J are TRBV2 and TRBJ2-3, with 8 bases fitting TRBD1. Germline CDR1 SNHLY, CDR2 FYNNEI. Germline trimming cut 8 bases from V and 6 bases from J; bases unmatched to any gene: 10. This CDR3 has 14 amino acids. CDR3 sequence reads: CASGRDRSADTQYF. The CDR3 nucleotides are TGTGCCAGCGGACGGGACAGGTCGGCGGATACGCAGTATTTT.

This sequence joins TRBV28 and TRBJ1-1; no firm D call. V shed 4 bases and J shed 1 base, with 10 bases lying between them. The germline V gene encodes CDR1 MDHEN and CDR2 SYDVKM. The CDR3 covers 14 residues. The DNA of the CDR3 is TGTGCCAGCAGTTCCCCTAGAGCGAACACTGAAGCTTTCTTT. Translation gives CASSSPRANTEAFF.

This chain uses TRBV7-9 with TRBJ2-3, with 7 bases lining up with TRBD1. The length of the CDR3 is 14 residues. Germline CDR1 SEHNR, CDR2 FQNEAQ (reference sequence). Trimming took 5 bases from V and 5 from J; bases not matched to a gene: 7. The CDR3 DNA reads as TGTGCCAGCAGCCCTTCCAGGGGGAAAGATACGCAGTATTTT. This encodes CASSPSRGKDTQYF. Variable domain in full (rest from reference TRBV7-9 and TRBJ2-3): DTGVSQNPRHKITKRGQNVTFRCDPISEHNRLYWYRQTLGQGPEFLTYFQNEAQLEKSRLLSDRFSAERPKGSFSTLEIQRTEQGDSAMYLCASSPSRGKDTQYFGPGTRLTVL.

The chain couples TRBV30 to TRBJ2-7, with TRBD2 matching 12 bases. J gave up 4 bases and V 0 bases, and 7 bases lay outside the gene matches. The germline V gene has CDR1 GTSNPN and CDR2 SVGIG (reference sequence). This CDR3 contains 16 residues. The CDR3 DNA is TGTGCCTGGAGTGTAAGGGGACTAGCGGGCGCTTACGAGCAGTACTTC. Translated, it gives CAWSVRGLAGAYEQYF.

This rearrangement joins TRBV6-2 or TRBV6-3 to TRBJ1-6; 7 bases align to TRBD1. V was pared by 5 bases and J by 9 bases, with 13 bases of the junction left unmatched. The CDR3 runs to 16 residues. The germline CDR1 and CDR2 sequences are MNHEY and SVGEGT. Here the CDR3 DNA reads TGTGCCAGCAGTAACACGGGACAGAATCAAGGTTCACCCCTCCACTTT. As protein: CASSNTGQNQGSPLHF.

This chain links TRBV2 with TRBJ1-2; D remains unclear. The germline gives CDR1 SNHLY, CDR2 FYNNEI. V was pared by 2 bases and J by 2 bases, with 6 bases between. The CDR3 loop spans 13 amino acids. This CDR3 is CASSERRNYGYTF. The CDR3 nucleotides are TGTGCCAGCAGTGAACGCCGGAACTATGGCTACACCTTC. Full variable domain (missing parts from reference TRBV2 and TRBJ1-2): EPEVTQTPSHQVTQMGQEVILRCVPISNHLYFYWYRQILGQKVEFLVSFYNNEISEKSEIFDDQFSVERPDGSNFTLKIRSTKLEDSAMYFCASSERRNYGYTFGSGTRLTVV.

This chain links TRBV28 with TRBJ1-1, with D hard to call. CDR3 length: 13 amino acids. Germline loops: CDR1 MDHEN, CDR2 SYDVKM. Trimming cost V 8 bases and J 5 bases, with 15 bases left between them. CDR3 sequence (DNA): TGTGCCAGCCACTCCCACCCCCGGACTGAAGCTTTCTTT. Encoded protein: CASHSHPRTEAFF. Together with reference TRBV28 and TRBJ1-1, the CDR3 gives the full variable domain: DVKVTQSSRYLVKRTGEKVFLECVQDMDHENMFWYRQDPGLGLRLIYFSYDVKMKEKGDIPEGYSVSREKKERFSLILESASTNQTSMYLCASHSHPRTEAFFGQGTRLTVV.

The J gene is TRBJ2-5, the V gene TRBV3-1 (or the pseudogene TRBV3-2); the match to TRBD2 covers 8 bases. The CDR3 sequence is 18 residues long. Trimming cost V 3 bases and J 3 bases; bases outside gene matches: 15. CDR1 LGHDT and CDR2 YNNKEL come from the germline V gene (reference sequence). CDR3 in DNA: TGTGCCAGCAGCCACCGAAAAAGGGTGACTAGCGCAAAAGAGACCCAGTACTTC. This codes for CASSHRKRVTSAKETQYF.

This clone has a single count. The gene calls are TRBV2 and TRBJ1-6; a weak D match, TRBD1 (5 bases). V lost 5 bases and J lost 0, with 11 bases in between. Per the germline V gene, CDR1 is SNHLY and CDR2 is FYNNEI. This CDR3 region has 16 residues. The CDR3 sequence is CASSQGASSYNSPLHF. The CDR3 nucleotides read TGTGCCAGCAGTCAAGGGGCGAGCTCCTATAATTCACCCCTCCACTTT.

This rearrangement joins TRBV6-2 or TRBV6-3 to TRBJ2-5; 7 nucleotides align to TRBD2. Losses at the gene ends were 1 base for V and 5 bases for J; bases not matched to a gene: 7. The CDR3 loop spans 15 amino acids. Germline CDR1 and CDR2: MNHEY and SVGEGT. The CDR3 protein is CASSYWGGGAETQYF. The CDR3 nucleotides read TGTGCCAGCAGTTACTGGGGGGGTGGCGCGGAGACCCAGTACTTC.

The rearrangement uses TRBV27 and TRBJ2-5, with D possibly TRBD2 on 5 matching bases. The V end lost 2 bases, the J end lost 4 bases, and 17 bases lay between the germline ends. The CDR3 covers 16 residues. Germline CDR1 is MNHEY and CDR2 is SMNVEV (reference sequence). The CDR3 reads CASSLTGGRRRETQYF. The CDR3, as DNA: TGTGCCAGCAGTTTAACTGGTGGGAGACGAAGAGAGACCCAGTACTTC.

This chain links TRBV18 with TRBJ1-2, with TRBD1 matching 9 bases. Germline CDR1 and CDR2: KGHSH and LQKENI. The CDR3 consists of 14 residues. The ends lost 3 bases at V and 4 bases at J; junction bases unmatched: 3. This CDR3 is CASSPDRGFYGYTF. Written as DNA, the CDR3 is TGTGCCAGCTCACCGGACAGGGGTTTCTATGGCTACACCTTC. Combining the CDR3 with reference TRBV18 and TRBJ1-2 gives the whole variable domain NAGVMQNPRHLVRRRGQEARLRCSPMKGHSHVYWYRQLPEEGLKFMVYLQKENIIDESGMPKERFSAEFPKEGPSILRIQQVVRGDSAAYFCASSPDRGFYGYTFGSGTRLTVV.

This sequence joins TRBV7-2 and TRBJ2-1; TRBD2 matches at 9 bases. Germline CDR1 is SGHTA and CDR2 is FQGNSA. The CDR3 contains 14 residues. V shed 5 bases and J 4 bases; nucleotides not matched to a gene: 3. The CDR3 nucleotides are TGTGCCAGCAGCGGGGGACTAGCTTACAATGAGCAGTTCTTC. As protein: CASSGGLAYNEQFF. Looking up the rest from reference TRBV7-2 and TRBJ2-1 gives the full variable domain: GAGVSQSPSNKVTEKGKDVELRCDPISGHTALYWYRQSLGQGLEFLIYFQGNSAPDKSGLPSDRFSAERTGGSVSTLTIQRTQQEDSAVYLCASSGGLAYNEQFFGPGTRLTVL.

V and J are TRBV7-3 and TRBJ1-1; possible D gene TRBD1, 5 bases. There are 14 residues in the CDR3. V was shortened by 5 bases and J by 4 bases, with 14 bases between the two germline ends. Germline V gene lookup returns CDR1 SGHTA and CDR2 FQGTGA. The CDR3 protein is CASSPSGGGTEAFF. CDR3 bases: TGTGCCAGCAGCCCCTCTGGGGGAGGCACTGAAGCTTTCTTT.

The chain couples TRBV7-6 to TRBJ2-5, with D possibly being TRBD2 (5 bases). CDR3 size: 15 residues. Trimming took 3 bases from V and 1 from J, leaving 12 bases between them. CDR1 is SGHVS, CDR2 FNYEAQ, per germline. CDR3 in amino acids: CASSFQRKPQETQYF. The CDR3 DNA sequence: TGTGCCAGCAGCTTCCAGCGGAAACCCCAAGAGACCCAGTACTTC.

This chain links TRBV11-1 with TRBJ2-1; 7 nucleotides line up with TRBD2. V was pared by 8 bases and J by 9 bases, with 13 bases of the junction left unmatched. CDR3 length equals 14 residues. CDR1 and CDR2 (germline): SGHAT, FQDESV (reference sequence). CDR3 in amino acids: CASCSLRECTEQFF. The CDR3 nucleotides are TGTGCCAGCTGTTCCTTGCGGGAGTGTACTGAGCAGTTCTTC.

The chain links TRBV30 to TRBJ2-5; D perhaps matches TRBD2 (5 bases). CDR1 and CDR2 from the germline V gene are GTSNPN and SVGIG (reference sequence). The CDR3 spans 15 residues. Trimming cost V 3 bases and J 4 bases, with 18 bases left between them. CDR3 region: CAWSGVGMRVETQYF. Written as DNA, the CDR3 is TGTGCCTGGAGCGGGGTAGGGATGCGGGTAGAGACCCAGTACTTC.

This chain joins TRBV18 and TRBJ1-4; tentative D call: TRBD1 (6 bases). The length of the CDR3 is 17 residues. V was pared by 0 bases and J by 2 bases, with 13 bases between. Germline CDR1 KGHSH, CDR2 LQKENI. CDR3 nucleotide sequence: TGTGCCAGCTCACCACCTAACAGGGAGCTGACTAATGAAAAACTGTTTTTT. It is translated as CASSPPNRELTNEKLFF.

V gene TRBV10-3 combines with J gene TRBJ1-2, with 7 bases aligning to TRBD1. This CDR3 is built from 15 residues. V gave up 4 bases and J gave up 1 base; unmatched junction bases: 6. Germline loops: CDR1 ENHRY, CDR2 SYGVKD. CDR3 sequence reads: CAISGQGPINYGYTF. CDR3 nucleotide sequence: TGTGCCATCAGTGGACAGGGTCCCATTAACTATGGCTACACCTTC.

The V call is TRBV6-2 or TRBV6-3, the J call TRBJ1-1; a possible D gene is TRBD1 (6 bases). Trimming stripped 5 bases from V and 1 base from J, with 11 bases between. The CDR3 length is 14 residues. Germline V gives CDR1 MNHEY, CDR2 SVGEGT. In DNA, the CDR3 is TGTGCCAGCAGTATACAGGGAAGGAACACTGAAGCTTTCTTT. This sequence encodes CASSIQGRNTEAFF.

The J gene is TRBJ1-1, the V gene TRBV30; D is unclear. V was shortened by 5 bases and J by 4 bases, with 17 bases between the two germline ends. Germline V gene lookup returns CDR1 GTSNPN and CDR2 SVGIG (reference sequence). CDR3 length: 14 residues. The CDR3 loop is CAWLGSGWVTEAFF. In nucleotides, the CDR3 is TGTGCCTGGCTCGGGTCCGGGTGGGTCACTGAAGCTTTCTTT.

The genes are TRBV6-5 and TRBJ1-4; 12 bases align to TRBD1. Germline loops: CDR1 MNHEY, CDR2 SVGAGI. The CDR3 has 15 amino acids. Trimming cost V 1 base and J 14 bases; bases outside gene matches: 8. CDR3 amino acids: CASSYLGQGAKGLFF. Written as DNA, the CDR3 is TGTGCCAGCAGTTACTTGGGACAGGGGGCGAAAGGGCTGTTTTTT.